This T cell receptor (beta chain) is from a study of blood T cell repertoires in COVID-19. CDR1 and CDR2 from the germline V gene are SEHNR and FQNEAQ (reference sequence). The trim removed 5 bases at V and 2 bases at J, leaving 7 bases unmatched. The CDR3 contains 15 residues. In the original processing: For nucleated cells, counts were estimated from reference gene primer amplification. Method: immunoSEQ multiplex PCR; TCRdb's copy keeps in-frame clones and lacks some. V and J calls and clone size follow that table, whereas D and trimming were derived from the DNA. The sample yields about 240,000 clones, 88% seen once.

The receptor comes from a woman between 35 and 50 years old who had recovered from COVID-19. Sequencing was performed on peripheral blood. The V gene is TRBV7-9, the J gene TRBJ1-1, with 8 bases matching TRBD1. Here the CDR3 reads CASSTRGQGNTEAFF. In DNA form, the CDR3 reads TGTGCCAGCAGCACACGCGGACAGGGCAACACTGAAGCTTTCTTT. The full variable domain, rest sourced from reference TRBV7-9 and TRBJ1-1, is DTGVSQNPRHKITKRGQNVTFRCDPISEHNRLYWYRQTLGQGPEFLTYFQNEAQLEKSRLLSDRFSAERPKGSFSTLEIQRTEQGDSAMYLCASSTRGQGNTEAFFGQGTRLTVV.